This entry describes one TCR beta chain. Its target is unknown. Being one base from a much bigger clone, this may be a read error. Generation of bulk TCR libraries relied on previously described methods and listed TCR primers. One entry per CDR3 protein, called by TCRdb with MiXCR from the PCR reads. The sample carries some 650,000 distinct CDR3 sequences, 15% to 20% recorded once. As CD8+CD4-CCR7+CD45RA+ cells, naive CD8 T cells were sorted. The sample comes from a study of molecular identifiers for immune sequencing clone quantification. Study findings and constraints: Clones exceeding 20 RNA copies carried over 97% of effector molecules but under 1% of naive-cell molecules.

CDR3 length equals 15 residues. The junction had 9 bases not matched to a gene; V was cut back by 8 bases and J by 2 bases. The germline CDR1 and CDR2 sequences are LNHDA and SQIVND (reference sequence). The chain uses TRBV19 and TRBJ1-1; TRBD1 agrees at 9 bases. This TCR derives from a human donor in good health. Some libraries in this study had Jurkat cell RNA spiked in. Sequenced input: naive CD8+ T cells from blood, with Jurkat cell RNA spiked in. The subset is: FACS-sorted CD8+CD4-CCR7+CD45RA+ naive T cells. The CDR3 spells CASFATGGANTEAFF. The CDR3 DNA follows: TGTGCCAGTTTCGCGACAGGGGGTGCAAACACTGAAGCTTTCTTT.